This T cell receptor beta chain was retrieved from a study of cytomegalovirus exposure and HLA in healthy donors. Study-wide results and caveats: Most TCR sequences were rare, but some public TCRs occurred in many donors. The study designated roughly 160 TCR beta chains cytomegalovirus-associated. That first-cohort TCR clusters tended to co-occur in the approximately 110 validation repertoires was found in a later analysis. Reports showed the classifier diagnosing cytomegalovirus status with high specificity and sensitivity.

A remark on this clone: Its antigen is unknown.

Germline CDR1 and CDR2: MDHEN and SYDVKM. Trimming took 4 bases from V and 15 from J; bases not matched to a gene: 9. The CDR3 totals 14 residues. Only in-frame clones appear in the TCRdb table, and some are missing; sequencing was by immunoSEQ multiplex PCR. The table lists under 200,000 clones, around 85% of them singletons. The sample comprised PBMCs. The origin of this receptor is a woman aged 25 to 39 in good health and CMV-seronegative. The chain employs TRBV28 and TRBJ2-1, with 13 bases matching TRBD2. The CDR3 is CASSSEGLAGRPFF. In nucleotides, the CDR3 is TGTGCCAGCAGTTCCGAGGGACTAGCGGGACGCCCGTTCTTC.